This T cell receptor beta chain was sequenced during a study of shared clonotypes between healthy human individuals. TCRdb's copy holds only in-frame clones and misses some; the assay was immunoSEQ multiplex PCR. The sample carries some 1,100,000 clones, around 82% recorded once. CD4+ cells underwent separation, giving CD45RA+ naive and CD45RA-negative memory subsets. V lost 2 bases, J lost 7 bases, and 5 bases stayed unmatched. The CDR3 spans 14 residues. Germline V gene sequence: CDR1 MDHEN, CDR2 SYDVKM. The J gene is TRBJ2-7, the V gene TRBV28; 10 positions agree with TRBD2. The TCR originated in a man aged 18 to 30 in good health. Some clones in this sample may be carry-over from other donors' samples. What was sequenced was memory CD4+ T cells from PBMCs. The subset here: CD45RA-negative fraction. CDR3 amino acids: CASSLASGRIEQYF. Here the CDR3 DNA reads TGTGCCAGCAGTTTAGCTAGCGGGAGAATTGAGCAGTACTTC.